The 5 T cell receptor beta chains below come from one sample, sequenced in a study of shared clonotypes between healthy human individuals (dated by TCRdb to 2019 to 2021). CD8 naive samples were obtained by positive selection for CCR7 among CD45RO-negative cells, yielding a CD45RA+CCR7+ population from which TemRA cells were excluded. The library was generated by the immunoSEQ multiplex PCR assay. Here the immuneACCESS table is served through TCRdb, limited to in-frame sequences with V and J called. Missing clones are a known gap in these copies; in checked studies unresolved V genes cover under half, and the rest lacks a known reason. The sample table holds about 2.1 million clones, of which around 95% were seen once. The biggest ten clones account for under 2% of the sample. The sequenced sample was naive CD8+ T cells from PBMCs. The cell subset or site label corresponds to: CD45RA+CCR7+. The receptor source for this set is a man aged 18 to 30 in good health. Some clones in this sample may be carry-over from other donors' samples.

This clone appeared a few times. J is TRBJ2-3 and V is TRBV4-1, with TRBD1 matching over 8 bases. The CDR3 runs to 15 residues. V lost 0 bases to trimming and J lost 5 bases; unmatched junction nucleotides: 4. Germline CDR1 reads MGHRA; CDR2 reads YSYEKL. The CDR3 region has the DNA TGCGCCAGCAGCCAAGATTCAGGGGGCCTAGATACGCAGTATTTT. This sequence encodes CASSQDSGGLDTQYF.

The J gene is TRBJ2-3, the V gene TRBV27; a possible D gene is TRBD1 (5 bases). The V end lost 4 bases, the J end lost 2 bases, and 25 bases lay between the germline ends. Germline assignment: CDR1 MNHEY and CDR2 SMNVEV (reference sequence). The CDR3 totals 19 residues. The CDR3 is CASSSDRHSSPADTDTQYF. As DNA, the CDR3 is TGTGCCAGCAGTTCAGACAGACACAGCTCCCCGGCGGACACAGATACGCAGTATTTT.

The chain is built from TRBV27 and TRBJ2-3; TRBD2 matches at 9 bases. Germline V gives CDR1 MNHEY, CDR2 SMNVEV (reference sequence). V lost 8 bases to trimming and J lost 6 bases; unmatched junction nucleotides: 12. The CDR3 totals 15 residues. CDR3 in DNA: TGTGCCAGCTGCGGGACTAGCCCCGAGTCCGATACGCAGTATTTT. As protein: CASCGTSPESDTQYF.

The chain recombines TRBV27 with TRBJ2-7, with TRBD2 matching over 11 bases. J gave up 5 bases and V 5 bases, and 5 bases lay outside the gene matches. Germline CDR1 and CDR2: MNHEY and SMNVEV (reference sequence). The CDR3 is made up of 14 amino acids. The CDR3 coding sequence is TGTGCCAGCAGTATACTAGCGGGAGTGAACGAGCAGTACTTC. It specifies CASSILAGVNEQYF.

This clone appeared once. This chain uses TRBV27 with TRBJ2-7; D may match TRBD1 or TRBD2 (6 bases each). CDR1 MNHEY and CDR2 SMNVEV come from the germline V gene (reference sequence). V lost 6 bases, J lost 7 bases, and 19 bases lay in between. The CDR3 is 14 amino acids. The CDR3 here is CASRPVSGAREQYF. CDR3 in DNA: TGTGCCAGCAGACCCGTCTCGGGGGCGAGGGAGCAGTACTTC.